This TCR beta chain appears in the sequencing data of a study of cytomegalovirus exposure and HLA in healthy donors. V dropped 4 bases and J dropped 3; count of bases not matched to a gene: 7. Germline CDR1 and CDR2: SGDLS and YYNGEE. This CDR3 region has 16 residues. The PCR used 60 Vbeta and 13 Jbeta primers. How the authors handled the data: The count from a later analysis was about 80 million unique TCR beta chains, 9.5 million to 13 million of them shared. Profiled with immunoSEQ multiplex PCR; TCRdb holds only in-frame clones, not every one. D and trimming come from the DNA, and the V and J calls and clone size come from that table. The data show under 300,000 clones, approximately 82% seen once.

The genes are TRBV9 and TRBJ2-3, with 11 bases that match TRBD1. Sequencing was done on a sample of PBMCs. The TCR sequence derives from a woman aged 55-69 years in good health and CMV-seropositive. The CDR3 DNA is TGTGCCAGCAGCTCTTCAGGACAGGGGGCAACAGATACGCAGTATTTT. This translates into CASSSSGQGATDTQYF.